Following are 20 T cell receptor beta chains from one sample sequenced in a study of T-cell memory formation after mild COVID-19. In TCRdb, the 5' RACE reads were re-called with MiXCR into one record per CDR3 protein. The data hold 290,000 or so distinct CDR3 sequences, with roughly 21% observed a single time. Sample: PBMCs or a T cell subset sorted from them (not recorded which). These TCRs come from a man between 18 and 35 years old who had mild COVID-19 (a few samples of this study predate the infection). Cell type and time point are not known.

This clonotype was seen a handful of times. The CDR3 protein is CASSGPGSGLYNEQFF. As DNA, the CDR3 is TGTGCCAGCAGCGGCCCAGGGTCCGGGTTATACAATGAGCAGTTCTTC. The rearrangement joins TRBV7-2 to TRBJ2-1; tentative D call: TRBD1 (5 bases). V was cut by 5 bases and J by 4 bases, with 18 bases left in between. The CDR3 loop spans 16 amino acids. The germline gives CDR1 SGHTA, CDR2 FQGNSA. The full variable domain, completed using reference TRBV7-2 and TRBJ2-1, is GAGVSQSPSNKVTEKGKDVELRCDPISGHTALYWYRQSLGQGLEFLIYFQGNSAPDKSGLPSDRFSAERTGGSVSTLTIQRTQQEDSAVYLCASSGPGSGLYNEQFFGPGTRLTVL.

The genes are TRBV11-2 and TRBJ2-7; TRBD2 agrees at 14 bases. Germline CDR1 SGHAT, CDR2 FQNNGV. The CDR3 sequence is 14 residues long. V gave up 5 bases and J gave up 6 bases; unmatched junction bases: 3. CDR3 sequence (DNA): TGTGCCAGCAGCAGGACTAGCGGGGGGTTCGAGCAGTACGTC. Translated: CASSRTSGGFEQYV.

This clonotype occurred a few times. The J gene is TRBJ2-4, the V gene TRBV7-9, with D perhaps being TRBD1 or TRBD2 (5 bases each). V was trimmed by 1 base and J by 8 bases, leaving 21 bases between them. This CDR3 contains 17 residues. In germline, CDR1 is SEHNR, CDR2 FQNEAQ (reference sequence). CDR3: CASSLVRPGPKKYIQYF. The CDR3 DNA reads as TGTGCCAGCAGCTTAGTTCGTCCGGGGCCCAAAAAGTACATTCAGTACTTC. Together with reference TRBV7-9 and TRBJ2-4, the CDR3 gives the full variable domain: DTGVSQNPRHKITKRGQNVTFRCDPISEHNRLYWYRQTLGQGPEFLTYFQNEAQLEKSRLLSDRFSAERPKGSFSTLEIQRTEQGDSAMYLCASSLVRPGPKKYIQYFGAGTRLSVL.

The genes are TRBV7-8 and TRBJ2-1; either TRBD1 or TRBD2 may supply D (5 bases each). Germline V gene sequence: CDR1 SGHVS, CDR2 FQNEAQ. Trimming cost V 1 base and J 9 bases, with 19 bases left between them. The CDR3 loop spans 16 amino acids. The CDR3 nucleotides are TGTGCCAGCAGCTTAGGCTTGGGGGAATACCGGGGTGAGCAGTTCTTC. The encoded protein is CASSLGLGEYRGEQFF.

CDR3 coding DNA: TGTGCCAGCAGCTTACCTACGGGGGGGCCGCAGTTCTTC. Amino acids: CASSLPTGGPQFF. The chain employs TRBV7-3 and TRBJ2-1, with TRBD2 matching over 8 bases. From germline, CDR1 is SGHTA and CDR2 FQGTGA. The CDR3 sequence is 13 residues long. V shed 2 bases and J 12 bases; nucleotides not matched to a gene: 6.

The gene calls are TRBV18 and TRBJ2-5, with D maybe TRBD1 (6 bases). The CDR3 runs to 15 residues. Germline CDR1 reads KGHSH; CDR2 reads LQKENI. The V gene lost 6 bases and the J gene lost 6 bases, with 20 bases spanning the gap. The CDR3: CASSPGTPKAKTQYF. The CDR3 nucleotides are TGTGCCAGCTCCCCGGGGACACCCAAGGCCAAGACCCAGTACTTC.

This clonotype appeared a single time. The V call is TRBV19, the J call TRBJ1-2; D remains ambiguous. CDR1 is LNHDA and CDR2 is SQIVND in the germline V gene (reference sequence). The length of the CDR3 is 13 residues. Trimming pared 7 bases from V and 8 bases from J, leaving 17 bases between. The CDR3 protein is CASMDLGRRGYTF. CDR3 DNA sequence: TGTGCCAGTATGGATCTTGGGCGGCGGGGCTACACCTTC.

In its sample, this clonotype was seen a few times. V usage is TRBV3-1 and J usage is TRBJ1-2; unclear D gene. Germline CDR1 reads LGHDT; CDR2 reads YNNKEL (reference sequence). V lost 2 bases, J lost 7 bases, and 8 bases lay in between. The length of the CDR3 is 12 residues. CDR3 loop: CASSQRTFGYTF. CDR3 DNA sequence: TGTGCCAGCAGCCAAAGAACTTTTGGCTACACCTTC.

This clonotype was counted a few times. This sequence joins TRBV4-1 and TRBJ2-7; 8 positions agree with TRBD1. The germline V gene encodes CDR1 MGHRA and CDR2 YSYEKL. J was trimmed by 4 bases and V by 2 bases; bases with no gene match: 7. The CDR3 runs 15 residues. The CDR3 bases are TGCGCCAGCAGCCAACGGACAGGGATGGGGTACGAGCAGTACTTC. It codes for CASSQRTGMGYEQYF.

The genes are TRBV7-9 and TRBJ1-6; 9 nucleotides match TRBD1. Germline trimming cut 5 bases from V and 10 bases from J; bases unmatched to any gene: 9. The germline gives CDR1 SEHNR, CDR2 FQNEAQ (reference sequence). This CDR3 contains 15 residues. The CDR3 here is CASSTEGTGNSPLHF. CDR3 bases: TGTGCCAGCAGCACAGAGGGGACAGGGAACTCACCCCTCCACTTT.

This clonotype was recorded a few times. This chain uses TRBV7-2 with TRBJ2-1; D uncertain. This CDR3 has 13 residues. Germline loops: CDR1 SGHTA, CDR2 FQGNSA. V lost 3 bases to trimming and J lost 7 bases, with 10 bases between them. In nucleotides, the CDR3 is TGTGCCAGCAGCTTCGCGGTACCAAATGAGCAGTTCTTC. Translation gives CASSFAVPNEQFF. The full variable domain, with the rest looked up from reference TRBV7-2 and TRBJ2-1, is GAGVSQSPSNKVTEKGKDVELRCDPISGHTALYWYRQSLGQGLEFLIYFQGNSAPDKSGLPSDRFSAERTGGSVSTLTIQRTQQEDSAVYLCASSFAVPNEQFFGPGTRLTVL.

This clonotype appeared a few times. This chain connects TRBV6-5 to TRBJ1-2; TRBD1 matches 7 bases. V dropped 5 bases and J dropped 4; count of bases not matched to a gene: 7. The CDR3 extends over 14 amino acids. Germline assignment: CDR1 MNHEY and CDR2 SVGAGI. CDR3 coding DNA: TGTGCCAGCAGTCAGACAGGGTTTGGCTATGGCTACACCTTC. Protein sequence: CASSQTGFGYGYTF.

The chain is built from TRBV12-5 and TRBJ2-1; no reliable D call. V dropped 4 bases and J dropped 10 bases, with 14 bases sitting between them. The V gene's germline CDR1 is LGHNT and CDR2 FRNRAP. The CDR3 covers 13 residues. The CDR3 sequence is CASGSDRLGEQFF. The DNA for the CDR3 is TGTGCTAGTGGTTCGGACCGCTTAGGGGAGCAGTTCTTC. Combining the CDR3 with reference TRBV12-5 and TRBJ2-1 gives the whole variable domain DARVTQTPRHKVTEMGQEVTMRCQPILGHNTVFWYRQTMMQGLELLAYFRNRAPLDDSGMPKDRFSAEMPDATLATLKIQPSEPRDSAVYFCASGSDRLGEQFFGPGTRLTVL.

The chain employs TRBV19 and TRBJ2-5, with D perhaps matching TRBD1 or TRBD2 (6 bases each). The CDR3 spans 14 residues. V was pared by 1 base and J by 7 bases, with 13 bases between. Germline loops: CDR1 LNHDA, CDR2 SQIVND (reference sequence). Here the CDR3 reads CASSIAGAGGTQYF. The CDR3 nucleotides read TGTGCCAGTAGTATAGCAGGGGCCGGGGGGACCCAGTACTTC. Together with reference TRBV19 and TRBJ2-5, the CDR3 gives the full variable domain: DGGITQSPKYLFRKEGQNVTLSCEQNLNHDAMYWYRQDPGQGLRLIYYSQIVNDFQKGDIAEGYSVSREKKESFPLTVTSAQKNPTAFYLCASSIAGAGGTQYFGPGTRLLVL.

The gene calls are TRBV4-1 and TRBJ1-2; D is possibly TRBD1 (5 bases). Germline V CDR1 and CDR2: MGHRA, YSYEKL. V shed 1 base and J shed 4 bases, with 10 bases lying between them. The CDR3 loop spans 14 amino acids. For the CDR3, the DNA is TGCGCCAGCAGCCAAGCTGGGGGAGTCTATGGCTACACCTTC. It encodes CASSQAGGVYGYTF.

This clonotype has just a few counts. Here the CDR3 reads CASSPASQAYYGYTF. In DNA form, the CDR3 reads TGCGCCAGCTCGCCGGCGTCGCAGGCTTACTATGGCTACACCTTC. The gene calls are TRBV4-1 and TRBJ1-2; D is undetermined. The CDR3 contains 15 residues. V was pared by 8 bases and J by 3 bases, with 19 bases between. Looked up from germline, CDR1 is MGHRA and CDR2 is YSYEKL.

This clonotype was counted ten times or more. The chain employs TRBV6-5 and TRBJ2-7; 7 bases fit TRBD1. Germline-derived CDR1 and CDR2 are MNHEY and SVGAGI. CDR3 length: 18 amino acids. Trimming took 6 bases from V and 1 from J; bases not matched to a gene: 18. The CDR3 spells CASSSGQVNEFWSYEQYF. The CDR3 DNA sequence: TGTGCCAGCAGCTCCGGACAGGTTAACGAATTTTGGTCCTACGAGCAGTACTTC.

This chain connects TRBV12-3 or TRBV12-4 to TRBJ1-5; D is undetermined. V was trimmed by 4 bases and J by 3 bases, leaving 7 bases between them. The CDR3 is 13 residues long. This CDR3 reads CASSWGDNQPQHF. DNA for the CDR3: TGTGCCAGCAGTTGGGGTGACAATCAGCCCCAGCATTTT.

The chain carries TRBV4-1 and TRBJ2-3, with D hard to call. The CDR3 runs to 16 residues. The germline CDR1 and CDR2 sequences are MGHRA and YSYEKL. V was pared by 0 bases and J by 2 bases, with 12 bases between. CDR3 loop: CASSQESYPSTDTQYF. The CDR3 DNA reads TGCGCCAGCAGCCAAGAATCCTATCCCTCCACAGATACGCAGTATTTT.

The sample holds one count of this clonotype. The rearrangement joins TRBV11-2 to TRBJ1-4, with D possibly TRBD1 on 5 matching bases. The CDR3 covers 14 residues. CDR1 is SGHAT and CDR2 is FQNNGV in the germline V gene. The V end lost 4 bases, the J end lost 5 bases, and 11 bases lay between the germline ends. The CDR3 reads CASSSRGGNEKLFF. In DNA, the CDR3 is TGTGCCAGCAGCTCCCGTGGGGGGAATGAAAAACTGTTTTTT.